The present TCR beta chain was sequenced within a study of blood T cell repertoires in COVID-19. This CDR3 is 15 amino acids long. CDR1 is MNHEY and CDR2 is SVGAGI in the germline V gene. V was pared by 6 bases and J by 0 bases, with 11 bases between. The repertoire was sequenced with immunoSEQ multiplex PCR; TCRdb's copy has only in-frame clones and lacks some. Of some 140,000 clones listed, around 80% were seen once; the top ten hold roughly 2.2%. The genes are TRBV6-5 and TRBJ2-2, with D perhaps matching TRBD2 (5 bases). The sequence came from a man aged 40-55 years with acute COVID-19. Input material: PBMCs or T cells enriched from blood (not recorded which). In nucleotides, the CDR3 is TGTGCCAGCAGCCCCGCGCGGGCGAACACCGGGGAGCTGTTTTTT. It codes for CASSPARANTGELFF.